The clone carrying this T cell receptor beta chain was seen a handful of times. The antigen is unknown. This sample is drawn from a study of T-cell reconstitution after alpha-beta-depleted transplantation in children. Study conclusions and caveats: Certain patients had high TCRbeta diversity at day 60, and it came from recipient T cells and thymic progenitors that survived. Among T cells one year after transplant, newly produced cells accounted for most counts and diversity. Reports say that about two months after transplant, the alpha-beta T cells came out of several hundred graft clones that had expanded.

Trimming left V 2 bases short and J 8 bases short, with 13 bases between. CDR1 and CDR2 (germline): DFQATT, SNEGSKA (reference sequence). The CDR3 extends over 13 amino acids. A library of TCRbeta sequences, prepared with unique molecular identifiers, was generated. Via MiXCR, TCRdb re-called the PCR reads, giving one row per CDR3 protein. The data contain a few hundred thousand distinct CDR3 sequences, roughly 30% of them seen just once; the ten biggest clones take up around a third. This TCR was sampled from a boy in the first two years of life with Wiskott-Aldrich syndrome, due to receive a stem cell transplant. The chain carries TRBV20-1 and TRBJ2-1; the D gene is possibly TRBD2 (6 bases). The material was PBMCs, obtained before TCRalphabeta/CD19-depleted stem cell transplant. In DNA form, the CDR3 reads TGCAGTGCTAGAACGGGACTGCTCGATGAGCAGTTCTTC. As protein: CSARTGLLDEQFF.